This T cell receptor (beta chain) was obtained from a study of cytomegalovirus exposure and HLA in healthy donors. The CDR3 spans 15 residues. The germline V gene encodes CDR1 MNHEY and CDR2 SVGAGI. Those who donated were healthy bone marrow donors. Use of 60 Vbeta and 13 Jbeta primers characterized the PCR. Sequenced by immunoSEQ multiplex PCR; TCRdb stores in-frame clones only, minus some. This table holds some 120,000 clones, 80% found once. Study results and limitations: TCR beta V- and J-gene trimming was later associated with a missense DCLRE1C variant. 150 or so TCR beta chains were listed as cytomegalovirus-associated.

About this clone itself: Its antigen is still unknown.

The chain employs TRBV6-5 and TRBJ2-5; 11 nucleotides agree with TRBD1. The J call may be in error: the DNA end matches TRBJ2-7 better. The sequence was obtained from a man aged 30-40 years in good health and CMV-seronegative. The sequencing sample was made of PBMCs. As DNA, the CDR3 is TGTGCCAGCAGTTACAGGACAGGGGGCGCCTACGAGCAGTACTTC. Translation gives CASSYRTGGAYEQYF.